This T cell receptor beta chain was profiled in a study of tumor-infiltrating lymphocytes in primary liver carcinoma. Study as a whole: Samples returned roughly 3.65 to 7.5 million productive TCRbeta reads, a yield that was similar across tissue types.

The roughly 19-32 mg bulk tissue piece was not sorted before simultaneous RNA and DNA extraction. Each sampled tumor had five separate regions taken from it. Comment on this clonotype: The junction differs from germline at one of its ends, possibly a read error.

This CDR3 has 14 amino acids. The germline V gene encodes CDR1 MDHEN and CDR2 SYDVKM. The researchers produced TCR beta cDNA from around 0.5 ug total RNA with a constant-region primer. Slightly modified ARM-PCR with three nested multiplex PCR rounds yielded TCR beta libraries. Each of the first two PCR rounds ran roughly 9 cycles with TRBV1-TRBV30 forward and C-beta reverse primers. From the multiplex PCR reads, TCRdb called clonotypes with MiXCR, one entry per CDR3 protein. The sample has 95,000 to 150,000 distinct CDR3 sequences, about 59% seen once. Sequencing was carried out using liver tumor tissue from sampling region 1. Subset of the sample: tumor region T1, superior pole. The chain has TRBV28 and TRBJ2-7; D ambiguous. The receptor's source is a woman aged 55-69 years with primary liver carcinoma and hepatitis B virus infection. The CDR3 is CDSSQSVSPYEQYF. CDR3 coding DNA: TGTGACAGCAGCCAAAGCGTGAGTCCCTACGAGCAGTACTTC.